The clone carrying this T cell receptor (beta chain) was seen many times. Trimming took off 6 bases at V and 2 bases at J, with 11 bases between the two ends. The CDR3 has 12 residues. Germline V gives CDR1 DFQATT, CDR2 SNEGSKA (reference sequence). The sample originates from a study of neurological immune-mediated disorders. TCRdb called the 5' RACE reads again in MiXCR, with one record for every CDR3 protein. The sample carries 55,000 to 70,000 distinct CDR3 sequences, 9.5% to 12% recorded once. The specimen sequenced was PBMCs. The sequence was collected from a man between 60 and 75 years old in good health. V and J are TRBV20-1 and TRBJ2-7, with TRBD2 as a possible D gene (5 bases). The CDR3 sequence is CSAKGVTYEQYF. The CDR3 bases are TGCAGTGCGAAGGGAGTGACCTACGAGCAGTACTTC.